This is a list of T cell receptor beta chains from one sample in a study. One entry per CDR3 protein, called by TCRdb with MiXCR from the RT-PCR reads. In the table there are about 680,000 distinct CDR3 sequences, approximately 15% of which are singletons. Specimen: memory CD4+ T cells from blood. These receptors were taken from a female donor in good health, serving as a healthy control. Each CDR3 is given with its conserved first and last residue. Each record gives: D gene, V gene, clone size, J gene, CDR3 protein, CDR3 DNA. A D gene is named only where the DNA matches it firmly. Where a row states a size, it is once, few, many or the class of an expanded clone; other rows omit it.

d_gene: TRBD1
v_gene: TRBV5-1
abundance: many
j_gene: TRBJ2-1
CDR3aa: CASSQGQGDGEQFF
CDR3nt: TGCGCCAGCAGCCAGGGACAGGGGGATGGTGAGCAGTTCTTC

d_gene: -
v_gene: TRBV4-1
abundance: few
j_gene: TRBJ1-1
CDR3aa: CASSHYREYGAFF
CDR3nt: TGCGCCAGCAGCCATTACAGGGAATATGGGGCTTTCTTT

d_gene: -
v_gene: TRBV20-1
abundance: few
j_gene: TRBJ2-1
CDR3aa: CSASVGSRPNEQFF
CDR3nt: TGCAGTGCTAGCGTGGGCTCCAGGCCCAATGAGCAGTTCTTC

d_gene: -
v_gene: TRBV4-3
abundance: -
j_gene: TRBJ1-1
CDR3aa: CASSQDWELGGETEAFF
CDR3nt: TGCGCCAGCAGCCAAGATTGGGAACTCGGGGGTGAGACTGAAGCTTTCTTT

d_gene: TRBD2
v_gene: TRBV30
abundance: few
j_gene: TRBJ2-7
CDR3aa: CAWRLAGGSYEQYF
CDR3nt: TGTGCCTGGAGACTAGCGGGAGGAAGTTACGAGCAGTACTTC

d_gene: TRBD2
v_gene: TRBV7-2
abundance: few
j_gene: TRBJ2-3
CDR3aa: CASSQAGSHTQYF
CDR3nt: TGTGCCAGCAGCCAAGCGGGGAGTCATACGCAGTATTTT

d_gene: -
v_gene: TRBV12-3/TRBV12-4
abundance: many
j_gene: TRBJ1-1
CDR3aa: CASSFRGRSAEAFF
CDR3nt: TGTGCCAGCAGTTTTCGGGGCAGGAGTGCTGAAGCTTTCTTT

d_gene: -
v_gene: TRBV7-3
abundance: -
j_gene: TRBJ2-1
CDR3aa: CASSFVGARNEQFF
CDR3nt: TGTGCCAGCAGCTTTGTAGGGGCTAGGAATGAGCAGTTCTTC

d_gene: TRBD1
v_gene: TRBV27
abundance: few
j_gene: TRBJ1-2
CDR3aa: CASTSPGQGFYGYTF
CDR3nt: TGTGCCTCTACTTCCCCGGGACAGGGTTTCTATGGCTACACCTTC

d_gene: -
v_gene: TRBV10-3
abundance: many
j_gene: TRBJ1-2
CDR3aa: CAARDGETYGYTF
CDR3nt: TGTGCAGCGCGGGACGGGGAAACCTATGGCTACACCTTC

d_gene: TRBD1
v_gene: TRBV20-1
abundance: few
j_gene: TRBJ1-2
CDR3aa: CSASSRDRGVPFSDGYTF
CDR3nt: TGCAGTGCTAGTTCCCGGGACAGGGGAGTCCCATTCAGCGATGGCTACACCTTC

d_gene: -
v_gene: TRBV20-1
abundance: -
j_gene: TRBJ2-3
CDR3aa: CSASVGETDTQYF
CDR3nt: TGCAGTGCTAGCGTGGGGGAAACAGATACGCAGTATTTT

d_gene: -
v_gene: TRBV6-5
abundance: many
j_gene: TRBJ1-2
CDR3aa: CASSPRTENYGYTF
CDR3nt: TGTGCCAGCAGTCCACGGACAGAGAACTATGGCTACACCTTC

d_gene: TRBD2
v_gene: TRBV20-1
abundance: many
j_gene: TRBJ2-3
CDR3aa: CSARPGLAGGNTQYF
CDR3nt: TGCAGTGCTAGACCGGGACTAGCGGGAGGGAATACGCAGTATTTT

d_gene: TRBD1
v_gene: TRBV28
abundance: -
j_gene: TRBJ1-5
CDR3aa: CASSSGQGTNQPQHF
CDR3nt: TGTGCCAGCAGTTCGGGACAGGGGACCAATCAGCCCCAGCATTTT

d_gene: -
v_gene: TRBV20-1
abundance: -
j_gene: TRBJ2-7
CDR3aa: CSARVATYEQYF
CDR3nt: TGCAGTGCTAGAGTCGCGACCTACGAGCAGTACTTC

d_gene: TRBD2
v_gene: TRBV7-8
abundance: few
j_gene: TRBJ2-7
CDR3aa: CASSPGGRGGSYEQYF
CDR3nt: TGTGCCAGCAGCCCCGGGGGGCGGGGGGGCTCCTACGAGCAGTACTTC

d_gene: -
v_gene: TRBV18
abundance: -
j_gene: TRBJ1-1
CDR3aa: CASSPTKDTEAFF
CDR3nt: TGTGCCAGCTCACCCACGAAGGACACTGAAGCTTTCTTT

d_gene: -
v_gene: TRBV13
abundance: few
j_gene: TRBJ1-2
CDR3aa: CASSLSRELTIYGYTF
CDR3nt: TGTGCCAGCAGCTTAAGCAGGGAGCTGACAATCTATGGCTACACCTTC

d_gene: TRBD1
v_gene: TRBV27
abundance: many
j_gene: TRBJ2-7
CDR3aa: CASSLLTGRWYEQYF
CDR3nt: TGTGCCAGCAGTTTATTGACAGGGCGGTGGTACGAGCAGTACTTC

d_gene: TRBD1
v_gene: TRBV18
abundance: -
j_gene: TRBJ2-6
CDR3aa: CASSTAQGSSGANVLTF
CDR3nt: TGTGCCAGCTCCACGGCACAGGGGAGCTCTGGGGCCAACGTCCTGACTTTC

d_gene: TRBD1
v_gene: TRBV20-1
abundance: -
j_gene: TRBJ1-2
CDR3aa: CNAAGQGEYGYTF
CDR3nt: TGCAATGCTGCTGGACAGGGCGAGTATGGCTACACCTTC